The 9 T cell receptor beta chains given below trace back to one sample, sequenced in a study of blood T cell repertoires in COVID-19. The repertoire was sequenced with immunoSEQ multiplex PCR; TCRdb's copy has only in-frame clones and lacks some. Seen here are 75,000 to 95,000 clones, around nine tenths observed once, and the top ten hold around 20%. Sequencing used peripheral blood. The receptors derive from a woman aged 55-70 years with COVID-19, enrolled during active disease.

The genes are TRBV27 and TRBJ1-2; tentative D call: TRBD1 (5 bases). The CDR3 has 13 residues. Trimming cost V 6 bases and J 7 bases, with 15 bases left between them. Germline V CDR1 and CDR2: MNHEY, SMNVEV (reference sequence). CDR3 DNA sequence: TGTGCCAGCAGAGGGGTAGGGGTAAGTGGCTACACCTTC. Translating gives CASRGVGVSGYTF.

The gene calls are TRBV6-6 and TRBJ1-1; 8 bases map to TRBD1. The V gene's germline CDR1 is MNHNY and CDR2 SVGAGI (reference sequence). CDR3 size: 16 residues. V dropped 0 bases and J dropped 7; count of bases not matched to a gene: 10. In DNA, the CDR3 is TGTGCCAGCAGTTACTCGAACAGGGGGGCTGGGGTTGAAGCTTTCTTT. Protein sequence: CASSYSNRGAGVEAFF.

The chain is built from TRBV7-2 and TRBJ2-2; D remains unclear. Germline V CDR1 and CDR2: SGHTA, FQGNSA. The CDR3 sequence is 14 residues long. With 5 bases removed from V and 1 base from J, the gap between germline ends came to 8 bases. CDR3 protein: CASSPTRNTGELFF. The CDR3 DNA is TGTGCCAGCAGCCCGACAAGGAACACCGGGGAGCTGTTTTTT.

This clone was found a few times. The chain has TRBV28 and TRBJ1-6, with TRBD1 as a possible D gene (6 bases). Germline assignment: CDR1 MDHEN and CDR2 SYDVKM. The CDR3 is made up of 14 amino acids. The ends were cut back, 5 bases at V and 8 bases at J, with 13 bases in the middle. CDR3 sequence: CASSPGQSHSPLHF. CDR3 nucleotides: TGTGCCAGCAGTCCTGGACAGTCGCATTCACCCCTCCACTTT.

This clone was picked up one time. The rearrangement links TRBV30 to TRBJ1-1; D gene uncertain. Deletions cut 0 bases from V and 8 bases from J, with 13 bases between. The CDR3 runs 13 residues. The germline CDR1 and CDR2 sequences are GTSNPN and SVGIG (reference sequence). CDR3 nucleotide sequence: TGTGCCTGGAGTGTACGGTCGAGCGTCGAAGCTTTCTTT. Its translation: CAWSVRSSVEAFF.

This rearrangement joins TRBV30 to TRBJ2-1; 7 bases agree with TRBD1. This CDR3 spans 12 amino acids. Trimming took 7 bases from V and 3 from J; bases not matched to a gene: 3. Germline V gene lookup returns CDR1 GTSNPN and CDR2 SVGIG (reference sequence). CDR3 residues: CASTGDYNEQFF. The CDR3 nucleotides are TGTGCCTCCACAGGGGACTACAATGAGCAGTTCTTC.

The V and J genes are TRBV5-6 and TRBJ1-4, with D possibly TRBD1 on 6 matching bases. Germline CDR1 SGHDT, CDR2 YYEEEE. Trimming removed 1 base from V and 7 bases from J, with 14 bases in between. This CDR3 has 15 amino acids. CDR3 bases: TGTGCCAGCAGCTTGATGACAGGACTTTTTGAAAAACTGTTTTTT. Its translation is CASSLMTGLFEKLFF.

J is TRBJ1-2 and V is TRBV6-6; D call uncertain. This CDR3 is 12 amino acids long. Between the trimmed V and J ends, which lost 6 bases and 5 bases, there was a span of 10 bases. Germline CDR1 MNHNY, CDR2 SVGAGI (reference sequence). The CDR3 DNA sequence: TGTGCCAGCAGCTACCAAAAATATGGCTACACCTTC. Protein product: CASSYQKYGYTF.

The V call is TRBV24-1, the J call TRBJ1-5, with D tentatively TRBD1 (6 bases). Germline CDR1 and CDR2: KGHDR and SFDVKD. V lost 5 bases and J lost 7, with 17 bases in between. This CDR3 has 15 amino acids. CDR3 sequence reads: CATSVGRGRLQPQHF. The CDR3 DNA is TGTGCCACCAGTGTCGGCAGGGGACGCTTACAGCCCCAGCATTTT.